A few counts support the clone carrying this TCR beta chain. Its antigen is currently unknown. The record originates from a study of CD8 T cells in ankylosing spondylitis. Scientists made TCR beta libraries using quantitative 5'-RACE with molecular barcodes. TCRdb independently ran MiXCR on the 5' RACE reads; one entry per CDR3 protein. Of more than 300,000 distinct CDR3 sequences in the sample, less than 10% were seen once. Germline V gene sequence: CDR1 SQVTM, CDR2 ANQGSEA. This CDR3 has 14 amino acids. Trimming took off 6 bases at V and 14 bases at J, with 28 bases between the two ends. Broader study findings: Significantly higher representation of disease-linked clones was reported for matched ankylosing spondylitis synovial fluid. Apparently characteristic of ankylosing spondylitis blood was a TCR beta motif (eight highly homologous variants). Reactive arthritis synovial fluid and blood previously showed some of these motif variants.

The TCR comes from a male donor with ankylosing spondylitis. The chain joins TRBV29-1 to TRBJ1-1; possibly TRBD1 for D (6 bases). The sequencing sample was made of blood, either unsorted or a sorted T cell fraction (not recorded which). The CDR3 coding sequence is TGCAGCGTAGCCAACGTCATCCCCGTCACTGGGGGCTTCTTT. This sequence encodes CSVANVIPVTGGFF. The full variable domain, with the rest looked up from reference TRBV29-1 and TRBJ1-1, is SAVISQKPSRDICQRGTSLTIQCQVDSQVTMMFWYRQQPGQSLTLIATANQGSEATYESGFVIDKFPISRPNLTFSTLTVSNMSPEDSSIYLCSVANVIPVTGGFFGQGTRLTVV.